Given below is one TCR beta chain in context. Its cognate antigen is unknown. CDR1 and CDR2 from the germline V gene are KGHSH and LQKENI. The V end was cut by 6 bases, the J end by 8 bases, with 16 bases between. The CDR3 runs 14 residues. 60 Vbeta and 13 Jbeta primers were used in PCR. In the authors' methods: Roughly 11 million shared chains were among the about 80 million unique TCR beta chains that a later analysis counted. Sequenced by immunoSEQ multiplex PCR; TCRdb stores in-frame clones only, minus some. The V and J calls and clone size come from that table; D and trimming were worked out from the DNA. The profile shows about 210,000 clones, over 75% of them singletons. The data were taken from a study of cytomegalovirus exposure and HLA in healthy donors. Findings and limits, study-wide: Using the classifier, cytomegalovirus status was reportedly diagnosed with high specificity and sensitivity.

The chain employs TRBV18 and TRBJ1-4, with D possibly matching TRBD1 (6 bases). What was sequenced was PBMCs. This clonotype was sampled from a male donor in good health and CMV-seronegative. The CDR3 loop reads CASSRTAVPEKLFF. In nucleotides, the CDR3 is TGTGCCAGCTCGCGGACAGCGGTCCCAGAAAAACTGTTTTTT.